Here is one T cell receptor beta chain with its context. The investigators reverse transcribed all of the isolated RNA, so they sequenced expressed TCRB transcripts. Stem cell-like memory T cell samples underwent survey-depth immunoSEQ sequencing. They averaged roughly 1 million reads. Assay: immunoSEQ multiplex PCR; the TCRdb copy retains only in-frame clones and omits some. The sample shows 65,000 to 100,000 clones, 30% to 35% of them seen only once. This specimen comes from a study of beta chain features in type 1 diabetes. About the study: Regarding age, gender and cell yields, patients proved similar to healthy donors.

The receptor was isolated from a woman aged 18-29 years in good health. The sequencing input was stem cell memory CD4+ T cells from blood.

The CDR3 region has the DNA TGTGCCATCAGTGAGTCGAATCTCCCCCCGGACAGGGCCTACGAGCAGTACTTC. It codes for CAISESNLPPDRAYEQYF. This chain joins TRBV10-3 and TRBJ2-7; 8 positions agree with TRBD1. Germline values: CDR1 ENHRY, CDR2 SYGVKD. Trimming at V came to 0 bases and at J to 2 bases, leaving 12 bases not matched to a gene. This CDR3 contains 18 residues.